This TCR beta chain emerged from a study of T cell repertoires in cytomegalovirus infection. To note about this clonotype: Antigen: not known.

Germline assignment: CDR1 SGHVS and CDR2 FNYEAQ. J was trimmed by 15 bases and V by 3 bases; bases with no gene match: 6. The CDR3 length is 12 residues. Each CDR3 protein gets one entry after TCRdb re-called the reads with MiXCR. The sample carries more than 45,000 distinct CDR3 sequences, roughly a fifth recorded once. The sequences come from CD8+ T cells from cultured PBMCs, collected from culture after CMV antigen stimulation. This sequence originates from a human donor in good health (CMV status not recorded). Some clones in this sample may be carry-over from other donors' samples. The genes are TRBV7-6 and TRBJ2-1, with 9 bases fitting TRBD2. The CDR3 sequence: CASSLGLAPRFF. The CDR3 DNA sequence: TGTGCCAGCAGCTTGGGACTAGCCCCAAGGTTCTTC.